Below, 12 T cell receptor beta chains from the same sample are listed, as sequenced in a study of cytomegalovirus exposure and HLA in healthy donors. Here immunoSEQ multiplex PCR was the method, and the copy in TCRdb shows in-frame clones only, minus some. This sample yields approximately 200,000 clones, of which roughly 82% are seen a single time; more than 6.5% belongs to the top ten. The sample was PBMCs. The receptors here all came from a man between 18 and 35 years old in good health and CMV-seropositive.

V is TRBV30 and J is TRBJ2-7, with TRBD2 matching over 10 bases. Germline lookup yields CDR1 GTSNPN and CDR2 SVGIG (reference sequence). The CDR3 runs to 15 residues. J lost 11 bases, V lost 3 bases, and 16 bases had no gene match. The CDR3 DNA is TGTGCCTGGAGGCCCCTTGGTGAGCGGGAGGGGTTCGAGTACTTC. It codes for CAWRPLGEREGFEYF.

Only a few counts were recorded for this clone. The chain employs TRBV6-5 and TRBJ2-1, with 7 bases matching TRBD1. With 6 bases clipped from V and 2 bases from J, the junction kept 7 bases outside the gene matches. The germline V gene encodes CDR1 MNHEY and CDR2 SVGAGI. This CDR3 comprises 15 residues. CDR3 in DNA: TGTGCCAGCAGCCGGACAGGTGATACCTACAATGAGCAGTTCTTC. This translates into CASSRTGDTYNEQFF.

In this sample, this clone turned up once. The chain links TRBV9 to TRBJ1-2; 8 positions agree with TRBD1. Germline V lookup: CDR1 SGDLS, CDR2 YYNGEE. The CDR3 consists of 11 residues. J gave up 6 bases and V 7 bases, and 2 bases lay outside the gene matches. This CDR3 is CASSGGDGYTF. In nucleotides, the CDR3 is TGTGCCAGCTCAGGGGGCGATGGCTACACCTTC.

CDR3 sequence: CASSPRQGNTGELFF. For the CDR3, the DNA is TGTGCCAGCTCACCACGTCAGGGGAACACCGGGGAGCTGTTTTTT. This chain uses TRBV18 with TRBJ2-2, with D possibly matching TRBD1 (5 bases). Germline CDR1 KGHSH, CDR2 LQKENI. V was cut by 1 base and J by 1 base, with 7 bases left in between. The CDR3 covers 15 residues.

On this clone itself: In the same sample, other DNA sequences code for this CDR3. The chain recombines TRBV27 with TRBJ2-2, with D possibly TRBD1 on 6 matching bases. The ends were cut back, 3 bases at V and 4 bases at J, with 9 bases in the middle. Looked up from germline, CDR1 is MNHEY and CDR2 is SMNVEV (reference sequence). The CDR3 is made up of 14 amino acids. CDR3 amino acids: CASSFRGGTGELFF. DNA of the CDR3: TGTGCCAGCAGTTTTCGAGGGGGCACCGGGGAGCTGTTTTTT.

J is TRBJ2-7 and V is TRBV5-1; maybe TRBD1 (6 bases). This CDR3 region has 14 residues. V was cut by 0 bases and J by 0 bases, with 7 bases left in between. The V gene's germline CDR1 is SGHRS and CDR2 YFSETQ. The CDR3: CASSLGTASYEQYF. DNA of the CDR3: TGCGCCAGCAGCTTGGGGACAGCCTCCTACGAGCAGTACTTC.

The chain employs TRBV27 and TRBJ2-5; 7 nucleotides line up with TRBD2. V was pared by 2 bases and J by 2 bases, with 5 bases of the junction left unmatched. Germline-derived CDR1 and CDR2 are MNHEY and SMNVEV (reference sequence). The CDR3 is 15 residues long. The chain's CDR3 is CASSLAGARQETQYF. The CDR3 region has the DNA TGTGCCAGCAGTTTAGCGGGAGCGCGTCAAGAGACCCAGTACTTC.

This chain joins TRBV7-8 and TRBJ2-3; 11 bases map to TRBD1. Per the germline V gene, CDR1 is SGHVS and CDR2 is FQNEAQ. Trimming cost V 3 bases and J 6 bases; bases outside gene matches: 8. The CDR3 spans 16 residues. The CDR3 DNA reads TGTGCCAGCAGCTTTGCGTGGGACAGGGGGTCTGATACGCAGTATTTT. As protein: CASSFAWDRGSDTQYF.

This clone came up a few times. The rearrangement uses TRBV6-4 and TRBJ2-2; D is uncertain. V lost 3 bases, J lost 3 bases, and 5 bases lay in between. The CDR3 spans 13 residues. The germline CDR1 and CDR2 sequences are MRHNA and SNTAGT. CDR3 nucleotide sequence: TGTGCCAGCAGTGATTCCGACACCGGGGAGCTGTTTTTT. Its translation: CASSDSDTGELFF.

This clone occurred once. The chain recombines TRBV15 with TRBJ2-5; 11 positions match TRBD1. CDR1 is LNHNV and CDR2 is YYDKDF in the germline V gene (reference sequence). The CDR3 runs 17 residues. J was trimmed by 6 bases and V by 3 bases; bases with no gene match: 12. The CDR3 DNA is TGTGCCACCAGCAGCCCTCTCCGGACAGGGGGCGTGCAGACCCAGTACTTC. This translates into CATSSPLRTGGVQTQYF.

V and J are TRBV21-1 and TRBJ2-7; TRBD2, the D gene given by the table, was not confirmed from the DNA. TRBV21-1 is a pseudogene. CDR3 length equals 17 residues. The CDR3 sequence: CASSKDTLAGVPYEQYF. In DNA form, the CDR3 reads TGTGCCAGCAGCAAAGACACTCTAGCGGGAGTCCCCTACGAGCAGTACTTC.

For the CDR3, the DNA is TGTGCCAGCAGCTATAGCCCCAGCTCCTACAATGAGCAGTTCTTC. This gives the protein CASSYSPSSYNEQFF. The chain employs TRBV6-1 and TRBJ2-1; D is ambiguous. Trimming removed 6 bases at V and 0 bases at J, with 12 bases between. CDR1 and CDR2 from the germline V gene are MNHNS and SASEGT. The length of the CDR3 is 15 residues.